This entry describes one TCR beta chain. The naive CD8 subset, CD45RO-negative cells positively selected for CCR7, excluded terminally differentiated effector memory CD45RA+ cells. CDR1 is SGHTA and CDR2 is FQGNSA in the germline V gene. This CDR3 has 15 residues. The ends were cut back, 2 bases at V and 6 bases at J, with 13 bases in the middle. This specimen belongs to a study of shared clonotypes between healthy human individuals. Replicate PCRs from sorted subsets contained about 0.2 ug DNA, which is some 30,000 T cell genomes. Profiling relied on immunoSEQ multiplex PCR, and the TCRdb table lists in-frame clones only, not all of them. The repertoire holds about 2.2 million clones, 80% to 95% seen once, with more than 1.5% in the top ten.

The sequence was obtained from a young man in good health. Some clones in this sample may be carry-over from other donors' samples. J is TRBJ2-2 and V is TRBV7-2, with D maybe TRBD1 (5 bases). Material: naive CD8+ T cells from PBMCs. For the CDR3, the DNA is TGTGCCAGCAGCTTAATAATTGGGGCTGCCGGGGAGCTGTTTTTT. It translates to CASSLIIGAAGELFF.